Listed below are T cell receptor beta chains from one sample, sequenced in a study of shared clonotypes between healthy human individuals. Some clones are missing from TCRdb's copy, which holds only in-frame ones; the method was immunoSEQ multiplex PCR. The sample includes around 2.1 million clones, approximately 94% of them seen just once. What was sequenced was naive CD8+ T cells from PBMCs. All receptors come from a man aged 18 to 29 in good health. Some clones in this sample may be carry-over from other donors' samples. The CDR3 runs from the conserved cysteine through the conserved F or W. D genes are given only for firm matches. Part of the rows lack a size; the others show once, few, many or a class for expanded clones.

clone_size: few
v_call: TRBV14
j_call: TRBJ1-1
d_call: .
cdr3_nt: TGTGCCAGCAGCCAAGATCTAGCAGGTGAAGCTTTCTTT
cdr3_aa: CASSQDLAGEAFF

clone_size: .
v_call: TRBV27
j_call: TRBJ2-7
d_call: .
cdr3_nt: TGTGCCAGCAGTTTGGGTAGCACCTACGAGCAGTACTTC
cdr3_aa: CASSLGSTYEQYF

clone_size: .
v_call: TRBV9
j_call: TRBJ1-1
d_call: .
cdr3_nt: TGTGCCAGCAGCGTAGGGAGCACCCTAAACACTGAAGCTTTCTTT
cdr3_aa: CASSVGSTLNTEAFF

clone_size: .
v_call: TRBV7-9
j_call: TRBJ2-6
d_call: .
cdr3_nt: TGTGCCAGCAGCTTAGGCTCCCCCGGTGGGGCCAACGTCCTGACTTTC
cdr3_aa: CASSLGSPGGANVLTF

clone_size: .
v_call: TRBV5-3
j_call: TRBJ2-1
d_call: .
cdr3_nt: TGTGCCAGAAGCTTGGTTTCCGGAGGTGAGGAGCAGTTCTTC
cdr3_aa: CARSLVSGGEEQFF

clone_size: .
v_call: TRBV7-9
j_call: TRBJ1-5
d_call: .
cdr3_nt: TGTGCCAGCAGCTCAGGGGACTATAGCAATCAGCCCCAGCATTTT
cdr3_aa: CASSSGDYSNQPQHF

clone_size: .
v_call: TRBV27
j_call: TRBJ2-2
d_call: .
cdr3_nt: TGTGCCAGCAGTTTATGGCCAGAAACCCTTAACACCGGGGAGCTGTTTTTT
cdr3_aa: CASSLWPETLNTGELFF

clone_size: .
v_call: TRBV29-1
j_call: TRBJ1-3
d_call: .
cdr3_nt: TGCAGCGCTGAAGGGGGTTTAGCGGACGGAAACACCATATATTTT
cdr3_aa: CSAEGGLADGNTIYF

clone_size: .
v_call: TRBV9
j_call: TRBJ1-1
d_call: .
cdr3_nt: TGTGCCAGCAGTAGGGGTATGAACACTGAAGCTTTCTTT
cdr3_aa: CASSRGMNTEAFF

clone_size: once
v_call: TRBV27
j_call: TRBJ2-5
d_call: TRBD1
cdr3_nt: TGTGCCAGCAGTTTACTGCTGGGACAGGGGGTGGGGGAGACCCAGTACTTC
cdr3_aa: CASSLLLGQGVGETQYF

clone_size: .
v_call: TRBV27
j_call: TRBJ2-7
d_call: .
cdr3_nt: TGTGCCAGCTCACTAGGACGCTCCTACGAGCAGTACTTC
cdr3_aa: CASSLGRSYEQYF

clone_size: .
v_call: TRBV7-8
j_call: TRBJ2-1
d_call: TRBD1
cdr3_nt: TGTGCCAGCAGCCGGGACAGGGGACATGAGCAGTTCTTC
cdr3_aa: CASSRDRGHEQFF

clone_size: .
v_call: TRBV7-8
j_call: TRBJ1-4
d_call: .
cdr3_nt: TGTGCCAGCAGCCTGGGAGGGAGCAATGAAAAACTGTTTTTT
cdr3_aa: CASSLGGSNEKLFF

clone_size: .
v_call: TRBV6-1
j_call: TRBJ2-5
d_call: TRBD2
cdr3_nt: TGTGCCAGCAGCCGTATAGCGGGAGGTGAGACCCAGTACTTC
cdr3_aa: CASSRIAGGETQYF

clone_size: .
v_call: TRBV7-9
j_call: TRBJ2-7
d_call: TRBD2
cdr3_nt: TGTGCCAGCAGCTTGGTAGCGGGAGTCTACTACGAGCAGTACTTC
cdr3_aa: CASSLVAGVYYEQYF

clone_size: .
v_call: TRBV7-2
j_call: TRBJ2-7
d_call: TRBD2
cdr3_nt: TGTGCCAGCAGCTCCCCCCTTGAATGGGGGGGCTACGAGCAGTACTTC
cdr3_aa: CASSSPLEWGGYEQYF

clone_size: .
v_call: TRBV7-8
j_call: TRBJ2-1
d_call: TRBD2
cdr3_nt: TGTGCCAGCAGCTTCTTAGGGTTTACTAGCGGGAGGAGTAATGAGCAGTTCTTC
cdr3_aa: CASSFLGFTSGRSNEQFF

clone_size: .
v_call: TRBV9
j_call: TRBJ2-7
d_call: TRBD2
cdr3_nt: TGTGCCAGCAGCGTAGGACTAGCTGAGTACGAGCAGTACTTC
cdr3_aa: CASSVGLAEYEQYF

clone_size: .
v_call: TRBV19
j_call: TRBJ2-3
d_call: TRBD2
cdr3_nt: TGTGCCAGTAGTATAATAGCGGGAGTTCTAGATACGCAGTATTTT
cdr3_aa: CASSIIAGVLDTQYF

clone_size: .
v_call: TRBV4-2
j_call: TRBJ2-5
d_call: .
cdr3_nt: TGTGCCAGCAGCCACCCCCTTGGCGGGGCAGAAGAGACCCAGTACTTC
cdr3_aa: CASSHPLGGAEETQYF

clone_size: .
v_call: TRBV6-1
j_call: TRBJ2-1
d_call: TRBD2
cdr3_nt: TGTGCCAGCAGTGAGCTAGGGACTATAGGATCCTACAATGAGCAGTTCTTC
cdr3_aa: CASSELGTIGSYNEQFF

clone_size: .
v_call: TRBV11-2
j_call: TRBJ1-4
d_call: .
cdr3_nt: TGTGCCAGCAGCCCCCGTCCGGCGGGAAATAAGAATGAAAAACTGTTTTTT
cdr3_aa: CASSPRPAGNKNEKLFF

clone_size: .
v_call: TRBV4-1
j_call: TRBJ2-5
d_call: .
cdr3_nt: TGCGCCAGCAGCCAAGGCGTAGCCCAGCCGGGGGAGACCCAGTACTTC
cdr3_aa: CASSQGVAQPGETQYF

clone_size: .
v_call: TRBV7-6
j_call: TRBJ2-1
d_call: .
cdr3_nt: TGTGCCAGCAGCTTAGAGGAAAGCAATGAGCAGTTCTTC
cdr3_aa: CASSLEESNEQFF

clone_size: .
v_call: TRBV11-3
j_call: TRBJ2-3
d_call: TRBD1
cdr3_nt: TGTGCCAGCAGCCCGAGGACAGGGTGGTCAGATACGCAGTATTTT
cdr3_aa: CASSPRTGWSDTQYF

clone_size: .
v_call: TRBV27
j_call: TRBJ2-1
d_call: .
cdr3_nt: TGTGCCAGCAGTCCCTATAGCGGTAGCTCCTACAATGAGCAGTTCTTC
cdr3_aa: CASSPYSGSSYNEQFF

clone_size: .
v_call: TRBV5-1
j_call: TRBJ2-5
d_call: .
cdr3_nt: TGCGCCAGCAGCCTCGAGTCCAGGCTCCAAGAGACCCAGTACTTC
cdr3_aa: CASSLESRLQETQYF

clone_size: .
v_call: TRBV28
j_call: TRBJ2-1
d_call: TRBD2
cdr3_nt: TGTGCCAGCATCTTAGGCGGGAGAATGGAGAATGAGCAGTTCTTC
cdr3_aa: CASILGGRMENEQFF